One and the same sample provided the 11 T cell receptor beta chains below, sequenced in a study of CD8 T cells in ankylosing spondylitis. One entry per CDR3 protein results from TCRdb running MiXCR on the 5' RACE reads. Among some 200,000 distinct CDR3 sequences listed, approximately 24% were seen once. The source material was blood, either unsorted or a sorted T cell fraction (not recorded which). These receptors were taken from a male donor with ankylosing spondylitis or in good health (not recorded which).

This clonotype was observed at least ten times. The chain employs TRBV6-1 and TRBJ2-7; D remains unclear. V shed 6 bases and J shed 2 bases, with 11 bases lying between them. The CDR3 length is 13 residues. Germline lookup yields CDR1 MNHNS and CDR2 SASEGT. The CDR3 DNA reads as TGTGCCAGCAGGGAGACGGTGACCTACGAGCAGTACTTC. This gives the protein CASRETVTYEQYF.

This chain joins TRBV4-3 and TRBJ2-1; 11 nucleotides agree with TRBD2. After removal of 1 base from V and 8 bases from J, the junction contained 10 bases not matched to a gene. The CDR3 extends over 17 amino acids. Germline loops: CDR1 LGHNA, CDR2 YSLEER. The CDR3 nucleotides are TGCGCCAGCAGCCAAGGGGGCGAGCTAGCGGGAGGTTATGAGCAGTTCTTC. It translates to CASSQGGELAGGYEQFF.

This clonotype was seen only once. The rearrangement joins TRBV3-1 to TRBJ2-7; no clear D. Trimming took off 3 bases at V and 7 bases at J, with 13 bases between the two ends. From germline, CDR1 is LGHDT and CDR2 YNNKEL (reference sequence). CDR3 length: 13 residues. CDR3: CASSQVHHGEQYF. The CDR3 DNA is TGTGCCAGCAGCCAGGTTCACCATGGGGAGCAGTACTTC.

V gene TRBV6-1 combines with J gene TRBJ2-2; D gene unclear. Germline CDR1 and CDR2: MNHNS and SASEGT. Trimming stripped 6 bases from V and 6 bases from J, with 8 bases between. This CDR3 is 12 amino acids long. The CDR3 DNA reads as TGTGCCAGCAGGTCTGATCCCGGGGAGCTGTTTTTT. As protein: CASRSDPGELFF.

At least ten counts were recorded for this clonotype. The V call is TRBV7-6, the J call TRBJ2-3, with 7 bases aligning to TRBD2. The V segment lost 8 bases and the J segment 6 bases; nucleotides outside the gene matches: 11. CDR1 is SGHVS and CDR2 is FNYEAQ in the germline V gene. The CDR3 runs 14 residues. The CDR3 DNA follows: TGTGCCAGCGGTGGGAGGGGCTCGGCGGATACGCAGTATTTT. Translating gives CASGGRGSADTQYF. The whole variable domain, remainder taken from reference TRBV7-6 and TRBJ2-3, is GAGVSQSPRYKVTKRGQDVALRCDPISGHVSLYWYRQALGQGPEFLTYFNYEAQQDKSGLPNDRFSAERPEGSISTLTIQRTEQRDSAMYRCASGGRGSADTQYFGPGTRLTVL.

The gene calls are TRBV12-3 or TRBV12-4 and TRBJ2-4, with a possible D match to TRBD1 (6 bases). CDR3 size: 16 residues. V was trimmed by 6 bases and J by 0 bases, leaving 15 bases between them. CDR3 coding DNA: TGTGCCAGCAGCCCTGGGGGCCTGGGAGCCAAAAACATTCAGTACTTC. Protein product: CASSPGGLGAKNIQYF.

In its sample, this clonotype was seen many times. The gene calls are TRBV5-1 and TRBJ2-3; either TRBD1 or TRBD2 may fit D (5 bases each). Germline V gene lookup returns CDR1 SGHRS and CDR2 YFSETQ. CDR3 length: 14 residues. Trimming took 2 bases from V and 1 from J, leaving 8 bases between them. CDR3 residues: CASSFEGRTDTQYF. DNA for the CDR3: TGCGCCAGCAGCTTTGAGGGGCGCACAGATACGCAGTATTTT.

CDR3 protein: CASSPRVGFDEQYF. CDR3 nucleotide sequence: TGTGCCAGCAGCCCTAGGGTGGGGTTCGACGAGCAGTACTTC. The chain has TRBV7-2 and TRBJ2-7; D is uncertain. This CDR3 is 14 amino acids long. V dropped 5 bases and J dropped 5 bases, with 16 bases sitting between them. CDR1 and CDR2 (germline): SGHTA, FQGNSA.

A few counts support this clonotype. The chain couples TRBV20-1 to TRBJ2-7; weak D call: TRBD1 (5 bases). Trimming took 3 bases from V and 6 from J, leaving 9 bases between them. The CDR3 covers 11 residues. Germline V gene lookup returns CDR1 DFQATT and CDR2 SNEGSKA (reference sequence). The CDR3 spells CSARGQTEQYF. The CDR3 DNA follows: TGCAGTGCTAGGGGGCAGACCGAGCAGTACTTC.

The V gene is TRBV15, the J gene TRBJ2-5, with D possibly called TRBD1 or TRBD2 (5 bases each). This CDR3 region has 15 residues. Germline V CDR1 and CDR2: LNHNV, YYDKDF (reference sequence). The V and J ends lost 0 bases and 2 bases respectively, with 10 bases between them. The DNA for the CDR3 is TGTGCCACCAGCAGAGATCGGGGCAGGCAAGAGACCCAGTACTTC. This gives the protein CATSRDRGRQETQYF.

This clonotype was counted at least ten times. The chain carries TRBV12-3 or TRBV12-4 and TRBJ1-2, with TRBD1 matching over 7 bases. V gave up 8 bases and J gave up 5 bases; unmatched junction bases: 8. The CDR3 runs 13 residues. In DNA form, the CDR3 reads TGTGCCAGCGGGAGGGGGCCTGGGTATGGCTACACCTTC. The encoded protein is CASGRGPGYGYTF.